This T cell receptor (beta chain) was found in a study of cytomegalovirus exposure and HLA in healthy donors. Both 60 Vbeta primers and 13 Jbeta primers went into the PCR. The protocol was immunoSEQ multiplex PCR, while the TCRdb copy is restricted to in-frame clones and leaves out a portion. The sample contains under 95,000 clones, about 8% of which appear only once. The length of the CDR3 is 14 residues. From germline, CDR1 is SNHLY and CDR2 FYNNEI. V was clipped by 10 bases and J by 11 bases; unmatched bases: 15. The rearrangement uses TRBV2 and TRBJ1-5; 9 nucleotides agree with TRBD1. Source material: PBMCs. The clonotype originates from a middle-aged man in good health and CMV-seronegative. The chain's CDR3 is CATSRGTGYQAQHF. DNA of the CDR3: TGTGCCACCTCCCGGGGGACAGGGTACCAGGCCCAGCATTTT.